The T cell receptor (beta chain) under discussion was sequenced for a study of blood T cell repertoires in COVID-19. Across the study: From the United States, Italy and Spain came samples of acute and convalescent COVID-19. T cells, B-cell-depleted T cells, or PBMCs supplied cDNA or gDNA.

Original analysis: From reference gene primer amplification, estimates of nucleated cell counts were derived. Using immunoSEQ multiplex PCR, the repertoire was profiled, and TCRdb retains in-frame clones only, with some absent. The V and J calls and clone size come from that table; D and trimming were worked out from the DNA. The sample has about 52,000 clones, approximately 92% seen once. Germline CDR1 reads MNHEY; CDR2 reads SVGAGI. Trimming at V came to 6 bases and at J to 3 bases, leaving 6 bases not matched to a gene. The CDR3 has 15 amino acids. This clone was counted only a few times. The specimen sequenced was peripheral blood. The V and J genes are TRBV6-5 and TRBJ2-7; 12 positions agree with TRBD2. This sequence was found in a man aged 55 to 70 with active COVID-19. CDR3 nucleotides: TGTGCCAGCAGGCAAAGACTAGCGGGAGTCTACGAGCAGTACTTC. Translation gives CASRQRLAGVYEQYF.